This passage covers 9 T cell receptor beta chains from one sample sequenced in a study of CD8+ T cells in alopecia areata. Using CD4, CD8alpha, NKG2D, NKG2ACE and other markers, pooled cutaneous lymph node cells were sorted. Reverse transcribed after extraction, RNA yielded cDNA as the sequencing template. The data were produced by immunoSEQ multiplex PCR, yet TCRdb's version contains in-frame clones alone and is incomplete. The sample has about 3,600 clones, none seen only once. The sequencing sample was made of CD8+ T cells sorted from a lymph node. These receptors were taken from a C3H/HeJ mouse with alopecia areata. For this mouse line, the MHC haplotype is H2-k.

By share, this clone counts as medium-sized. The gene names given are mouse names. Read coverage stops 4 residues before the CDR3 terminus; the germline J gene supplies the remainder. The chain has TRBV1 and TRBJ2-5; 7 nucleotides match TRBD2. There are 16 residues in the CDR3. V gave up 0 bases and J gave up 0 bases; unmatched junction bases: 3. Germline loops: CDR1 NSQYPW, CDR2 LRSPGD (reference sequence). CDR3 DNA (partial): TGCACCTGCAGTGCAGATGCTGGGGGAAACCAAGAC. Translating it yields CTCSADAGGNQD. In full, the CDR3 is CTCSADAGGNQDTQYF.

This clone has at least ten counts. Gene names refer to mouse genes. The CDR3 is cut off 4 residues early in the read; its end comes from the germline J gene. This chain connects TRBV13-3 to TRBJ2-5; the match to TRBD1 covers 9 bases. CDR3 length equals 14 residues. Looked up from germline, CDR1 is NNHDY and CDR2 is SYVADS. After removal of 9 bases from V and 0 bases from J, the junction contained 5 bases not matched to a gene. The sequenced part of the CDR3 DNA is TGTGCCACCGGGACAGGGTCTAACCAAGAC. Translated: CATGTGSNQD. The CDR3, in full, reads CATGTGSNQDTQYF.

In this sample, this clone turned up many times. Gene names and germline refer to mouse. The read comes to an end 4 residues before the CDR3 does, leaving the germline J gene to fill in the end. The rearrangement joins TRBV13-2 to TRBJ2-3, with TRBD1 matching 8 bases. Germline loops: CDR1 NNHNN, CDR2 SYGAGS (reference sequence). The CDR3 runs to 14 residues. With V trimmed by 0 bases and J by 4 bases, 1 base remained unmatched. The CDR3 protein is CASGDGTGTETLYF. CDR3 DNA, as far as it was read: TGTGCCAGCGGTGATGGGACAGGGACAGAA.

This clone was observed a handful of times. Gene names are mouse gene names. The CDR3 extends 4 residues past the end of the read, so its final part is completed from the germline J gene. The V gene is TRBV19, the J gene TRBJ2-4; 10 positions match TRBD2. With V trimmed by 5 bases and J by 0 bases, 3 bases remained unmatched. The CDR3 is made up of 15 amino acids. Germline lookup yields CDR1 FNHDT and CDR2 SITEND (reference sequence). CDR3 residues: CASSRDWGSQNTLYF. The sequenced part of the CDR3 DNA is TGTGCCAGCAGCCGGGACTGGGGTAGTCAAAAC. Combining the CDR3 with reference TRBV19 and TRBJ2-4 gives the whole variable domain GGIITQTPKFLIGQEGQKLTLKCQQNFNHDTMYWYRQDSGKGLRLIYYSITENDLQKGDLSEGYDASREKKSSFSLTVTSAQKNEMAVFLCASSRDWGSQNTLYFGAGTRLSVL.

This clone was seen ten or more times. Gene names are the mouse ones. The CDR3 end lies 4 residues beyond the end of the read and is filled in from the germline J gene. The chain uses TRBV13-2 and TRBJ2-1; tentatively, D is TRBD2 (6 bases). The germline CDR1 and CDR2 sequences are NNHNN and SYGAGS (reference sequence). V gave up 3 bases and J gave up 2 bases, with 6 bases separating them. There are 13 residues in the CDR3. CDR3 DNA, as far as it was read: TGTGCCAGCGGTGGGACTGACTATGCT. Its translation: CASGGTDYA. The CDR3, in full, reads CASGGTDYAEQFF.

Concerning this clone itself: Gene names and germline match the mouse. The read comes to an end 4 residues before the CDR3 does, leaving the germline J gene to fill in the end. The V call is TRBV19, the J call TRBJ2-1, with 8 bases lining up with TRBD2. Germline V gene data show CDR1 as FNHDT and CDR2 as SITEND (reference sequence). This CDR3 has 17 residues. Unmatched junction bases numbered 11, after V lost 5 bases and J lost 1 base. Partial CDR3 DNA: TGTGCCAGCAGAAGGGACTGGAGGGGCGCGAACTATGCT. Residues: CASRRDWRGANYA. In full, the CDR3 reads CASRRDWRGANYAEQFF.

A remark on this clone: Gene names follow the mouse nomenclature. The sequence runs out 4 residues before the end of the CDR3; the remainder is reconstructed from the germline J gene. This chain connects TRBV31 to TRBJ2-7; TRBD2 matches at 12 bases. The CDR3 is 14 residues long. CDR1 and CDR2 from the germline V gene are GKSSPN and SITVG. The DNA read from the CDR3 is TGTGCCTGGAGTCCGGACTGGGGGGGATAT. Amino acid sequence: CAWSPDWGGY. The full CDR3 sequence reads CAWSPDWGGYEQYF.

This clone was seen many times. The gene names given are mouse names. The CDR3 end falls 3 residues outside the read, so it is completed with the germline J gene. This chain links TRBV19 with TRBJ1-6; weak D call: TRBD1 (5 bases). TRBJ1-6 is sorted into the ORF group, with uncertain function. The CDR3 is made up of 13 amino acids. CDR1 is FNHDT and CDR2 is SITEND in the germline V gene (reference sequence). Trimming removed 1 base from V and 10 bases from J, with 9 bases in between. This chain's CDR3 is CASSIMGDSPLYF. The sequenced part of the CDR3 DNA is TGTGCCAGCAGTATAATGGGGGACTCGCCC.

By share, this clone ranks as medium-sized. The genes are named according to mouse. This chain's CDR3 is CASTQGEGTEVFF. The DNA read from the CDR3 is TGTGCCAGCACCCAGGGAGAGGGCACA. This chain connects TRBV19 to TRBJ1-1; possible D gene TRBD1, 5 bases. The CDR3 is cut off 4 residues early in the read; its end comes from the germline J gene. The CDR3 spans 13 residues. V gave up 6 bases and J gave up 4 bases, with 13 bases separating them. From germline, CDR1 is FNHDT and CDR2 SITEND (reference sequence).